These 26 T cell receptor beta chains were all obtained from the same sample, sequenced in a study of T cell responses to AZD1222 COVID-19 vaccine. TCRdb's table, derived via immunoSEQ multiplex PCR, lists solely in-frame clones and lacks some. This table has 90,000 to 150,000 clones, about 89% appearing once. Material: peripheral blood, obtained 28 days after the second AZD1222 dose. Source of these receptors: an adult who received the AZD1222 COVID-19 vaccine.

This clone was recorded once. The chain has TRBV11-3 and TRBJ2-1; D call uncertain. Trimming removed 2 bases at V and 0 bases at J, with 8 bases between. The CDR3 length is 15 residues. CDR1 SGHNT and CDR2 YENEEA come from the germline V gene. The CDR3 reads CASSLRPDSYNEQFF. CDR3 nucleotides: TGTGCCAGCAGCTTACGTCCGGACTCCTACAATGAGCAGTTCTTC.

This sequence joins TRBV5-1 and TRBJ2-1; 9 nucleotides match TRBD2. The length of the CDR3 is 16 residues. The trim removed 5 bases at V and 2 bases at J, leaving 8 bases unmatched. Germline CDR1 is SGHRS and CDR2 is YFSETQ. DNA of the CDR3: TGCGCCAGCAGGGCGACTACTAGCGGGCCCTACAATGAGCAGTTCTTC. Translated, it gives CASRATTSGPYNEQFF.

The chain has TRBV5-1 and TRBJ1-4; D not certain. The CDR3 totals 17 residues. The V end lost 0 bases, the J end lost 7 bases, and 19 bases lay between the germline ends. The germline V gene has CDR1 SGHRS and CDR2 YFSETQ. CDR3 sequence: CASSLDEKEGRSEKLFF. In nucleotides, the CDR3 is TGCGCCAGCAGCTTGGACGAGAAGGAAGGGAGGAGTGAAAAACTGTTTTTT.

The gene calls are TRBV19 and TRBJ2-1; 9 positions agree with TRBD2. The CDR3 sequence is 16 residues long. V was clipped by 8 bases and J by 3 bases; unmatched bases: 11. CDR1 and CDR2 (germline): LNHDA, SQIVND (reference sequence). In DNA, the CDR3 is TGTGCCAGTTCGGTAGCGGGAGATAGCGTCTACAATGAGCAGTTCTTC. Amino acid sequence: CASSVAGDSVYNEQFF.

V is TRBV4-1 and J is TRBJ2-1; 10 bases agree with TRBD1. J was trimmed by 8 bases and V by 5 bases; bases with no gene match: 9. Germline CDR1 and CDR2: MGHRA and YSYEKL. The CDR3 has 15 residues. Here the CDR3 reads CASSYRDRGRYEQFF. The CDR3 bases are TGCGCCAGCAGCTACCGGGACAGGGGTAGGTATGAGCAGTTCTTC.

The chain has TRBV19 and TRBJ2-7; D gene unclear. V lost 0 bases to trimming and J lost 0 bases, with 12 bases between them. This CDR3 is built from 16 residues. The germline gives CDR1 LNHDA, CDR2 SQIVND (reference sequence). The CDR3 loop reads CASSIDLEQISYEQYF. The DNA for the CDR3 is TGTGCCAGTAGTATAGATCTAGAGCAGATCTCCTACGAGCAGTACTTC. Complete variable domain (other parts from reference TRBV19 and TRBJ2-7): DGGITQSPKYLFRKEGQNVTLSCEQNLNHDAMYWYRQDPGQGLRLIYYSQIVNDFQKGDIAEGYSVSREKKESFPLTVTSAQKNPTAFYLCASSIDLEQISYEQYFGPGTRLTVT.

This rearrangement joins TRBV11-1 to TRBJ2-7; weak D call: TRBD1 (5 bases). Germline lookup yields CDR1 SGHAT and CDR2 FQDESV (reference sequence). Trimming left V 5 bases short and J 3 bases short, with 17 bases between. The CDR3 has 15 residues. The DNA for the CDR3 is TGTGCCAGCAGCCCATTGGGGCGAAGTCTCTACGAGCAGTACTTC. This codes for CASSPLGRSLYEQYF.

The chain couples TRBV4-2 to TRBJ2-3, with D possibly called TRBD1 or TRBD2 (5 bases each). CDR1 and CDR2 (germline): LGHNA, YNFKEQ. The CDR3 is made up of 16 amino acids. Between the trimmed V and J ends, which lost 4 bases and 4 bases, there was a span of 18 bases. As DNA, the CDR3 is TGTGCCAGCAGCCGAGACGGGACGAGCGGTGCAGATACGCAGTATTTT. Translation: CASSRDGTSGADTQYF.

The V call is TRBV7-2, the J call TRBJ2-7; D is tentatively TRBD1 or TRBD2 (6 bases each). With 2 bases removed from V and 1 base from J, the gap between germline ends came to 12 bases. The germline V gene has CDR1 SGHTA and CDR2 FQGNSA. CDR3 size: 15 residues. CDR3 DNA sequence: TGTGCCAGCAGCTTACCCAGGGGAGGTTCCTACGAGCAGTACTTC. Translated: CASSLPRGGSYEQYF. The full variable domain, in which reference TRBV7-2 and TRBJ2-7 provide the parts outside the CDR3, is GAGVSQSPSNKVTEKGKDVELRCDPISGHTALYWYRQSLGQGLEFLIYFQGNSAPDKSGLPSDRFSAERTGGSVSTLTIQRTQQEDSAVYLCASSLPRGGSYEQYFGPGTRLTVT.

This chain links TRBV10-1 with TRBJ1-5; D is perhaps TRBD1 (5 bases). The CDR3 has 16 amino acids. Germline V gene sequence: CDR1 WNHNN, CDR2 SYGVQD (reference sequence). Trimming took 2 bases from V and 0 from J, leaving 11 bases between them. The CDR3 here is CASSEGTQYSNQPQHF. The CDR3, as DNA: TGCGCCAGCAGTGAGGGGACCCAGTATAGCAATCAGCCCCAGCATTTT.

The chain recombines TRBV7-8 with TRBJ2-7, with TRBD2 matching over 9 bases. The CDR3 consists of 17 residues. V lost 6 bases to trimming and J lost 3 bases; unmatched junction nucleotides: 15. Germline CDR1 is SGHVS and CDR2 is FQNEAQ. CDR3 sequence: CASRQRYKDSGSYEQYF. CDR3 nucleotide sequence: TGTGCCAGCAGACAGAGGTACAAGGATAGCGGGAGCTACGAGCAGTACTTC.

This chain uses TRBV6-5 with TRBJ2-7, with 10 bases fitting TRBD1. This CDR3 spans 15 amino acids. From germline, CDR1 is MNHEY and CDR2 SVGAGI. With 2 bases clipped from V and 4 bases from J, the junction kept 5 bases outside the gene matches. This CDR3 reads CASSYGGTGVYEQYF. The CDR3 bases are TGTGCCAGCAGTTACGGGGGGACAGGGGTGTACGAGCAGTACTTC.

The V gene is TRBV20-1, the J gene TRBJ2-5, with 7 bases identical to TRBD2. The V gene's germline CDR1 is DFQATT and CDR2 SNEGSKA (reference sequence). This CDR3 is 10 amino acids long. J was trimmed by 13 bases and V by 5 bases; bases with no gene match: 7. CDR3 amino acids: CSAGGLVPYF. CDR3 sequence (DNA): TGCAGTGCTGGAGGACTAGTTCCGTACTTC.

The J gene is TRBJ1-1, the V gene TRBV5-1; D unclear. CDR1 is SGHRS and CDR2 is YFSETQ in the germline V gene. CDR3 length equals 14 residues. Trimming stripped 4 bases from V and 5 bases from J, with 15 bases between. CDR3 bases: TGCGCCAGCAGCCTACAGCCCACGGGGACTGAAGCTTTCTTT. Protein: CASSLQPTGTEAFF.

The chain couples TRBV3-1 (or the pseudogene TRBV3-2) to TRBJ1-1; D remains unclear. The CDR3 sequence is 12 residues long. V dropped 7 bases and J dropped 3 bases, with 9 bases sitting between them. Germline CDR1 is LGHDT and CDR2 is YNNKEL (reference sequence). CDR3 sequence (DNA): TGTGCCAGCACTCGATGGGACACTGAAGCTTTCTTT. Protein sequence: CASTRWDTEAFF.

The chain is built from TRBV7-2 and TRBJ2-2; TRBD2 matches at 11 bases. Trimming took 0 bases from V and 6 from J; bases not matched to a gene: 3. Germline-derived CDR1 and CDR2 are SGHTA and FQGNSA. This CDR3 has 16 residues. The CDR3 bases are TGTGCCAGCAGCTTAGCTAGCGGGGGGGCCCCCGGGGAGCTGTTTTTT. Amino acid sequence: CASSLASGGAPGELFF.

This chain's CDR3 is CASSEGLAGSYEQYF. The CDR3 bases are TGTGCCAGCAGTGAAGGACTAGCGGGGAGCTACGAGCAGTACTTC. This rearrangement joins TRBV6-1 to TRBJ2-7, with TRBD2 matching over 11 bases. V shed 1 base and J 3 bases; nucleotides not matched to a gene: 2. The CDR3 runs to 15 residues. Germline CDR1 MNHNS, CDR2 SASEGT.

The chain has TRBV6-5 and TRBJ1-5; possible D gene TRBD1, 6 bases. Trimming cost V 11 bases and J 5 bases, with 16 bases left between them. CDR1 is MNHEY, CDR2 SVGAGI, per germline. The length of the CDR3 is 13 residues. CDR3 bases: TGTGCCCACGCGCAGGGGATCCATCAGCCCCAGCATTTT. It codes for CAHAQGIHQPQHF.

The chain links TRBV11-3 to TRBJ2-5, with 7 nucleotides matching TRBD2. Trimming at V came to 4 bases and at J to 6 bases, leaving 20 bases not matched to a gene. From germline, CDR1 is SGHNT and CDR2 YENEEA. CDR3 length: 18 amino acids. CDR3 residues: CASSSKTISGLGWKTQYF. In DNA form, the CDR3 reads TGTGCCAGCAGCTCCAAGACGATTAGCGGGTTGGGATGGAAGACCCAGTACTTC.

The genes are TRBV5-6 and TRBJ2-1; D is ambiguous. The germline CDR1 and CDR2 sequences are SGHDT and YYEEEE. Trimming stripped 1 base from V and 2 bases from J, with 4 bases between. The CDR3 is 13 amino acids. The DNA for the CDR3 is TGTGCCAGCAGCTTGCTAGCCTACAATGAGCAGTTCTTC. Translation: CASSLLAYNEQFF.

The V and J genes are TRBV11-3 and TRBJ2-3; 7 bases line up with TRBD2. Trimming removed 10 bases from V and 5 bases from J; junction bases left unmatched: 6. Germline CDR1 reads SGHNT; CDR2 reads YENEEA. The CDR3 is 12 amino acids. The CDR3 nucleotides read TGTGCCACCACGTCGGGGGGAGATACGCAGTATTTT. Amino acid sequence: CATTSGGDTQYF.

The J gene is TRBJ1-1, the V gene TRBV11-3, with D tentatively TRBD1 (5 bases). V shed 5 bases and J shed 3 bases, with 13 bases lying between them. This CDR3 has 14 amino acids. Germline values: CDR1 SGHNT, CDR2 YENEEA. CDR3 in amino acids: CASSRPGVDTEAFF. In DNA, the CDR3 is TGTGCCAGCAGCCGTCCGGGGGTAGACACTGAAGCTTTCTTT. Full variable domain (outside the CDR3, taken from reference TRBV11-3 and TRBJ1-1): EAGVVQSPRYKIIEKKQPVAFWCNPISGHNTLYWYLQNLGQGPELLIRYENEEAVDDSQLPKDRFSAERLKGVDSTLKIQPAELGDSAVYLCASSRPGVDTEAFFGQGTRLTVV.

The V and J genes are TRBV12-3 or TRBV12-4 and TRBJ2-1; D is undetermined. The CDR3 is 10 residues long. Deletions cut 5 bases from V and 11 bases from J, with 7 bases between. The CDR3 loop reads CASSPQQQFF. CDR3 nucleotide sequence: TGTGCCAGCAGTCCCCAGCAGCAGTTCTTC.

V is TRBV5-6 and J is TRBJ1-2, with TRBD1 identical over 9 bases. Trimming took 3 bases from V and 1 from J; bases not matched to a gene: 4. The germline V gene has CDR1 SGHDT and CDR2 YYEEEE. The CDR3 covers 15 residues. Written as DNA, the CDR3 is TGTGCCAGCAGCTACATGGGACAGGGTAACTATGGCTACACCTTC. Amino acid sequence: CASSYMGQGNYGYTF.

CDR3 sequence (DNA): TGTGCCAGCAGCCCACTAGCGGGAGCCTCAGATACGCAGTATTTT. Translated, it gives CASSPLAGASDTQYF. The rearrangement uses TRBV7-2 and TRBJ2-3; 11 bases fit TRBD2. V was pared by 5 bases and J by 4 bases, with 5 bases of the junction left unmatched. This CDR3 region has 15 residues. Germline assignment: CDR1 SGHTA and CDR2 FQGNSA.

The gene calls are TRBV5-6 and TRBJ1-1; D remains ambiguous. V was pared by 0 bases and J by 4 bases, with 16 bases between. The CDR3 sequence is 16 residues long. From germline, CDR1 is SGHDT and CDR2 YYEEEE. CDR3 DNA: TGTGCCAGCAGCTTGGCCGTGGTAGCTACAACCACTGAAGCTTTCTTT. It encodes CASSLAVVATTTEAFF.